One sample yielded the 11 T cell receptor beta chains listed below, sequenced in a study of T-cell reconstitution after alpha-beta-depleted transplantation in children. Molecular barcoding with unique molecular identifiers was used for the TCRbeta library. MiXCR, run by TCRdb on the PCR reads, gives a single entry per CDR3 protein. Among 500,000 or so distinct CDR3 sequences, less than 35% were seen once, and the ten largest hold 2% to 2.5%. Sequenced here: PBMCs from the stem cell graft donor, sampled from the stem cell graft. These receptors were collected from a human donor who donated a stem cell graft to a child with aplastic anemia.

This clonotype was seen a single time. The chain links TRBV12-3 or TRBV12-4 to TRBJ1-2, with TRBD1 as a possible D gene (5 bases). Between the trimmed V and J ends, which lost 2 bases and 4 bases, there was a span of 17 bases. The CDR3 loop spans 16 amino acids. The DNA of the CDR3 is TGTGCCAGCAGTTTAAGACGGGGGGGGTCTTTCTATGGCTACACCTTC. This translates into CASSLRRGGSFYGYTF.

The CDR3 region has the DNA TGCAGCGTTGAAAGGGGCCAGACCACCGGGGAGCTGTTTTTT. It specifies CSVERGQTTGELFF. The genes are TRBV29-1 and TRBJ2-2; D is perhaps TRBD1 (5 bases). V lost 2 bases, J lost 4 bases, and 11 bases lay in between. The CDR3 covers 14 residues. Germline CDR1 SQVTM, CDR2 ANQGSEA.

This clonotype was observed a handful of times. The chain employs TRBV29-1 and TRBJ1-1; D not certain. The germline V and J ends were trimmed by 4 bases and 5 bases, with 14 bases remaining between them. Germline V CDR1 and CDR2: SQVTM, ANQGSEA. The CDR3 has 13 amino acids. The CDR3 sequence: CSVAPQDRTEAFF. In DNA form, the CDR3 reads TGCAGCGTTGCCCCCCAGGACCGAACTGAAGCTTTCTTT. The full variable domain, completed using reference TRBV29-1 and TRBJ1-1, is SAVISQKPSRDICQRGTSLTIQCQVDSQVTMMFWYRQQPGQSLTLIATANQGSEATYESGFVIDKFPISRPNLTFSTLTVSNMSPEDSSIYLCSVAPQDRTEAFFGQGTRLTVV.

This clonotype was found a few times. The chain combines TRBV12-3 or TRBV12-4 with TRBJ1-2; D remains ambiguous. V shed 5 bases and J shed 8 bases, with 12 bases lying between them. The CDR3 sequence is 12 residues long. CDR3 coding DNA: TGTGCCAGCAGTCCCCCCTCAGGAGGCTACACCTTC. Translation: CASSPPSGGYTF.

The rearrangement joins TRBV12-3 or TRBV12-4 to TRBJ1-2; 9 bases are a match to TRBD1. The junction had 14 bases not matched to a gene; V was cut back by 6 bases and J by 6 bases. This CDR3 spans 16 amino acids. For the CDR3, the DNA is TGTGCCAGCAGCCCCGGGACAGGGCCGGTAGTTAATGGCTACACCTTC. It translates to CASSPGTGPVVNGYTF.

The rearrangement uses TRBV28 and TRBJ2-7; D uncertain. Germline V CDR1 and CDR2: MDHEN, SYDVKM. V lost 5 bases to trimming and J lost 7 bases, with 12 bases between them. The CDR3 spans 12 residues. CDR3 nucleotide sequence: TGTGCCAGCAGTCGCCGTCGGTTGGAGCAGTACTTC. This sequence encodes CASSRRRLEQYF.

The gene calls are TRBV5-6 and TRBJ1-2, with D perhaps matching TRBD1 (5 bases). In germline, CDR1 is SGHDT, CDR2 YYEEEE. Trimming removed 0 bases at V and 4 bases at J, with 10 bases between. The CDR3 is 14 residues long. The CDR3 sequence is CASSLGQGTYGYTF. The DNA for the CDR3 is TGTGCCAGCAGCTTGGGGCAGGGTACCTATGGCTACACCTTC.

This clonotype appeared a few times. This chain uses TRBV4-3 with TRBJ2-2; 8 bases line up with TRBD2. V was pared by 1 base and J by 8 bases, with 9 bases of the junction left unmatched. Germline V CDR1 and CDR2: LGHNA, YSLEER. The CDR3 is 16 amino acids. The CDR3 region has the DNA TGCGCCAGCAGCCAAGTTCCAGCGGGAGCTCCTGGGGAGCTGTTTTTT. It encodes CASSQVPAGAPGELFF.

This clonotype was found once. The gene calls are TRBV5-1 and TRBJ1-1, with a possible D match to TRBD1 (5 bases). The CDR3 runs to 12 residues. Deletions cut 3 bases from V and 7 bases from J, with 10 bases between. Germline V gene sequence: CDR1 SGHRS, CDR2 YFSETQ. This CDR3 reads CASSWDGGEAFF. DNA for the CDR3: TGCGCCAGCAGCTGGGACGGAGGTGAAGCTTTCTTT.

This clonotype was seen only a few times. This chain connects TRBV9 to TRBJ1-4, with D possibly matching TRBD1 (5 bases). Per the germline V gene, CDR1 is SGDLS and CDR2 is YYNGEE. The CDR3 has 14 amino acids. V lost 4 bases and J lost 4, with 11 bases in between. The CDR3 sequence: CASSTSGGNEKLFF. CDR3 nucleotides: TGTGCCAGCAGCACGTCCGGGGGTAATGAAAAACTGTTTTTT.

On this clonotype: Mismatch with germline at one junction end may stem from a read error. The chain is built from TRBV28 and TRBJ2-4; 7 bases align to TRBD2. CDR3 size: 14 residues. Germline values: CDR1 MDHEN, CDR2 SYDVKM. The CDR3, as DNA: TGTGCCAGCCGTTTGCGGGGGGCCAAAAACATTCAGTACTTC. Translated, it gives CASRLRGAKNIQYF.